This T cell receptor beta chain comes out of a study of CD4+ T cells in melanoma. Findings and limits, study-wide: In melanoma, neoantigen-specific CD4+ T cells reportedly differed in differentiation state. A reported correlation linked neoantigen-specific CD4+ T cells to CD8+, macrophage and B cell function.

With respect to this clone: The antigen remains unidentified.

J was trimmed by 5 bases and V by 4 bases; bases with no gene match: 4. The CDR3 extends over 13 amino acids. From germline, CDR1 is MGHRA and CDR2 YSYEKL. Some clones are missing from TCRdb's copy, which holds only in-frame ones; the method was immunoSEQ multiplex PCR. Of about 140,000 clones in the sample, 80% to 95% were seen once. The receptor comes from a human donor with melanoma. The chain carries TRBV4-1 and TRBJ2-5; TRBD1 matches 7 bases. CDR3 sequence reads: CASSPRQGETQYF. The CDR3 DNA follows: TGCGCCAGCAGCCCACGACAGGGTGAGACCCAGTACTTC.